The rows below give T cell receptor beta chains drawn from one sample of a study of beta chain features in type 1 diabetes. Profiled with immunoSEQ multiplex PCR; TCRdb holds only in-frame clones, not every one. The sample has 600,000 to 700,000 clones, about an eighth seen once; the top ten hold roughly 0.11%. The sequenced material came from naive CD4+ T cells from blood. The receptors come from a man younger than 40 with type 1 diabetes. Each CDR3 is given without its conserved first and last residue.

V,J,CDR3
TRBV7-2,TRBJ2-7,ASSFTGAPTYEQY
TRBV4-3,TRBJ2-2,ASSQEPAYTGELF
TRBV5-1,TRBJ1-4,ASSFGATNEKLF
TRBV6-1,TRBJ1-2,ASSRNYGYT
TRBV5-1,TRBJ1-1,ASSLGSGFMNTEAF
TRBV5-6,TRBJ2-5,ASSSGGQWEVETQY
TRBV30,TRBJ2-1,AWSSRTSSISSYNEQF
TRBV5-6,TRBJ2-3,ASSPLTGGSTDTQY
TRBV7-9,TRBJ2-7,ASSLHGSSYEQY
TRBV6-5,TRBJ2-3,ASSYTASGGSDTQY
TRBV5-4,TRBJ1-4,ASSLDQGNEKLF
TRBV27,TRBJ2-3,ATRGQGPDTQY
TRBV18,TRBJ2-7,ASSPLEGLNFEQY
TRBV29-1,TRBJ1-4,SAGTGGEKLF
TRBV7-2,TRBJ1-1,ASSIYKEAF
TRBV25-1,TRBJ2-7,ASSESSGLSRSYEQY
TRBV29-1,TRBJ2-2,SVLSGVANTGELF
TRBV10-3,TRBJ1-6,AISEFGQGNNSPLH
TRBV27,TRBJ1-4,ASRPRSGTVLPGEKLF
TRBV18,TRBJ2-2,ASSTNLDRENTGELF
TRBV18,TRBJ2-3,ASSPIQGSTDTQY
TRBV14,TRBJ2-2,ASSQVGGRTGELF
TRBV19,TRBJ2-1,ASSNGRQF
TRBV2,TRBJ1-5,ASSDRDRGASPPQH
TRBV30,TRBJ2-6,AWSVARFDSGANVLT
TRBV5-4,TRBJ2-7,ASSRPVAGGSYEQY